This T cell receptor (beta chain) was sequenced during a study of a mutant IDH1 vaccine in newly diagnosed glioma. Whole-study context: Investigators started vaccination 4-6 weeks after radiotherapy alone, or with temozolomide cycles. Patients got radiotherapy, temozolomide, or both beforehand, and most got both. Of the patients given treatment, roughly 60% were male and 37.5% were female, and a mean age of roughly 40 years was recorded. Week 35 was safety follow-up visit V12; week 47 was end-of-study visit V13.

Here immunoSEQ multiplex PCR was the method, and the copy in TCRdb shows in-frame clones only, minus some. Among tens of thousands of clones listed, roughly four fifths were seen once. Specified time point: week 47, end of study. What each vaccine dose contained was 300 ug of mutant IDH1 20-mer peptide, accompanied by topical imiquimod. The CDR3 is 14 amino acids. Germline V gene sequence: CDR1 SGHVS, CDR2 FNYEAQ. V dropped 4 bases and J dropped 0 bases, with 4 bases sitting between them. Comments on this clone: Its matching antigen is unknown.

This rearrangement joins TRBV7-6 to TRBJ2-6; no clear D. Sequencing was performed on PBMCs, taken from a glioma patient whose treatment included an IDH1 peptide vaccine. The sequence was collected from a middle-aged man with glioma. DNA for the CDR3: TGTGCCAGCAGCTATGACTCTGGGGCCAACGTCCTGACTTTC. Its protein product is CASSYDSGANVLTF.